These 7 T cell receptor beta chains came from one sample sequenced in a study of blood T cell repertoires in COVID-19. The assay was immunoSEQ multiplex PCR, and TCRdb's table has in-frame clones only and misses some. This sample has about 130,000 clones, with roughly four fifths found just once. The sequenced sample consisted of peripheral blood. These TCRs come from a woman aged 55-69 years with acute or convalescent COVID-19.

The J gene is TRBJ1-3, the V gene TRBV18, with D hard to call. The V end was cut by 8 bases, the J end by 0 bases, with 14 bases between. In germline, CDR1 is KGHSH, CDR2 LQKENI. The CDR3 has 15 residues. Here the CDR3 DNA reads TGTGCCAGCGTCTTCGCCCCTAACTCTGGAAACACCATATATTTT. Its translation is CASVFAPNSGNTIYF.

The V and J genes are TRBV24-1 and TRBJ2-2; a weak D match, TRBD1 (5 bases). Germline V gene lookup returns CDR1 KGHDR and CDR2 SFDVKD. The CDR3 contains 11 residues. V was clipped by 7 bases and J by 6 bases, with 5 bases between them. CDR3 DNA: TGTGCCACCAGAGGGGCCGGGGAGCTGTTTTTT. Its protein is CATRGAGELFF.

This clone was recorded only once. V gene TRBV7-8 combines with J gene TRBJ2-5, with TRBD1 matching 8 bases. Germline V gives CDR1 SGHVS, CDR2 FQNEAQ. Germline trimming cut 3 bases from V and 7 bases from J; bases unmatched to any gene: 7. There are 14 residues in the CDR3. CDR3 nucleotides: TGTGCCAGCAGCTTGACAGGGGCTGGGGGGACCCAGTACTTC. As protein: CASSLTGAGGTQYF.

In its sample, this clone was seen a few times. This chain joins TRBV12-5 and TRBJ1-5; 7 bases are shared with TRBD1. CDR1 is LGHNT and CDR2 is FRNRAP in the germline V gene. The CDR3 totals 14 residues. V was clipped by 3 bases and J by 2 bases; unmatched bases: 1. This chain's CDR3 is CASGFGQGNQPQHF. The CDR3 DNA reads TGTGCTAGTGGTTTCGGACAGGGCAATCAGCCCCAGCATTTT. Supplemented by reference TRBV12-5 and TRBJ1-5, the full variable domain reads DARVTQTPRHKVTEMGQEVTMRCQPILGHNTVFWYRQTMMQGLELLAYFRNRAPLDDSGMPKDRFSAEMPDATLATLKIQPSEPRDSAVYFCASGFGQGNQPQHFGDGTRLSIL.

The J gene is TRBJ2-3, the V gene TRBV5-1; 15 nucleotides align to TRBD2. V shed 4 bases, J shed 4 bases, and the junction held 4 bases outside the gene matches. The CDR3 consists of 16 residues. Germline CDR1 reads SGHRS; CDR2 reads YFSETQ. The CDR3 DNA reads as TGCGCCAGCAGCCCCTGGACTAGCGGGGGGGCAGATACGCAGTATTTT. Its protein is CASSPWTSGGADTQYF.

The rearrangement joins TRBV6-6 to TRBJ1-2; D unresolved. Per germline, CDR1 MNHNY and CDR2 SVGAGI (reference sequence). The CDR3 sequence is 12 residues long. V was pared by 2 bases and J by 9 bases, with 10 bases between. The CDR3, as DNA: TGTGCCAGCAGTTACGGCAGTACGAGCTACACCTTC. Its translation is CASSYGSTSYTF.

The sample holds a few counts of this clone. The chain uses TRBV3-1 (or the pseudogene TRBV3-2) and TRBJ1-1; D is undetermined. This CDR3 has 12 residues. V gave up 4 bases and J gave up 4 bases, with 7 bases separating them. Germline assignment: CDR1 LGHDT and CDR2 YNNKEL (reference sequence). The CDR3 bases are TGTGCCAGCAGCCTGCGGGGCACTGAAGCTTTCTTT. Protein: CASSLRGTEAFF.